The 18 T cell receptor beta chains below were found in one sample sequenced in a study of blood T cell repertoires in COVID-19. Data came from immunoSEQ multiplex PCR; TCRdb stores just in-frame clones and leaves some out. The profile shows about 15,000 clones, 70% to 90% of them singletons. Sequenced: peripheral blood. Every receptor here comes from a man between 65 and 85 years old in a cohort sampled during active COVID-19.

The chain uses TRBV9 and TRBJ2-1; TRBD2 agrees at 9 bases. CDR3 length: 17 amino acids. With V trimmed by 0 bases and J by 7 bases, 11 bases remained unmatched. Germline CDR1 reads SGDLS; CDR2 reads YYNGEE. CDR3 in amino acids: CASSVEKEREDLNEQFF. The CDR3 DNA follows: TGTGCCAGCAGCGTAGAGAAGGAGCGGGAGGATCTGAATGAGCAGTTCTTC.

V is TRBV9 and J is TRBJ2-3, with 14 bases fitting TRBD2. V was pared by 3 bases and J by 3 bases, with 6 bases of the junction left unmatched. This CDR3 region has 17 residues. Germline V gene data show CDR1 as SGDLS and CDR2 as YYNGEE. Written as DNA, the CDR3 is TGTGCCAGCAGCGGGGGGGGACTAGCGGGAGCGACAGATACGCAGTATTTT. It specifies CASSGGGLAGATDTQYF.

The chain couples TRBV12-3 or TRBV12-4 to TRBJ2-1; 8 nucleotides align to TRBD2. Germline trimming cut 6 bases from V and 8 bases from J; bases unmatched to any gene: 6. The CDR3 runs 13 residues. The CDR3 loop is CASRGTRIDEQFF. DNA of the CDR3: TGTGCCAGCAGGGGGACTAGAATCGATGAGCAGTTCTTC.

This chain uses TRBV18 with TRBJ1-3, with D tentatively TRBD1 (5 bases). The germline V gene encodes CDR1 KGHSH and CDR2 LQKENI. Trimming shortened V by 0 bases and J by 9 bases, and 9 bases separated the two germline ends. The CDR3 contains 13 residues. CDR3 protein: CASSPPGGTTIYF. DNA of the CDR3: TGTGCCAGCTCACCACCGGGAGGGACCACCATATATTTT.

In its sample, this clone was seen a few times. The CDR3 bases are TGTGCCAGCAGCTTATTTACAGCATACTATGGCTACACCTTC. It encodes CASSLFTAYYGYTF. V usage is TRBV11-2 and J usage is TRBJ1-2; D unresolved. This CDR3 is 14 amino acids long. Trimming pared 2 bases from V and 3 bases from J, leaving 10 bases between. The germline CDR1 and CDR2 sequences are SGHAT and FQNNGV. The complete variable domain, with remaining parts taken from reference TRBV11-2 and TRBJ1-2, reads EAGVAQSPRYKIIEKRQSVAFWCNPISGHATLYWYQQILGQGPKLLIQFQNNGVVDDSQLPKDRFSAERLKGVDSTLKIQPAKLEDSAVYLCASSLFTAYYGYTFGSGTRLTVV.

The CDR3: CASSSPGNYGYTF. CDR3 DNA: TGTGCCAGCAGTTCCCCGGGGAACTATGGCTACACCTTC. The genes are TRBV12-3 or TRBV12-4 and TRBJ1-2; D is unclear. V lost 4 bases, J lost 2 bases, and 8 bases lay in between. The length of the CDR3 is 13 residues.

The rearrangement links TRBV28 to TRBJ2-3; 9 bases agree with TRBD1. Germline values: CDR1 MDHEN, CDR2 SYDVKM. J was trimmed by 4 bases and V by 0 bases; bases with no gene match: 5. The CDR3 is 16 amino acids. The CDR3 spells CASSLWTGGRADTQYF. In DNA, the CDR3 is TGTGCCAGCAGTTTATGGACAGGGGGACGGGCAGATACGCAGTATTTT.

The chain is built from TRBV19 and TRBJ2-1, with 7 bases matching TRBD2. In germline, CDR1 is LNHDA, CDR2 SQIVND (reference sequence). The V and J ends lost 4 bases and 9 bases, in that order; junction bases with no gene match: 9. The CDR3 spans 14 residues. CDR3 amino acids: CASSNLGLVGEQFF. CDR3 DNA sequence: TGTGCCAGTAGTAACCTCGGACTAGTTGGTGAGCAGTTCTTC. Using reference TRBV19 and TRBJ2-1 for the parts outside the CDR3, the full variable domain is DGGITQSPKYLFRKEGQNVTLSCEQNLNHDAMYWYRQDPGQGLRLIYYSQIVNDFQKGDIAEGYSVSREKKESFPLTVTSAQKNPTAFYLCASSNLGLVGEQFFGPGTRLTVL.

V and J are TRBV30 and TRBJ2-5; 10 nucleotides match TRBD2. The J segment lost 5 bases and the V segment lost 4 bases, leaving 7 bases of the junction unmatched. This CDR3 region has 14 residues. Germline V gene lookup returns CDR1 GTSNPN and CDR2 SVGIG (reference sequence). The CDR3 DNA sequence: TGTGCCTGGACCACGGGACTAGCGCCGGAGACCCAGTACTTC. This encodes CAWTTGLAPETQYF.

This chain uses TRBV5-6 with TRBJ2-7, with 11 bases aligning to TRBD2. The CDR3 totals 15 residues. V dropped 5 bases and J dropped 0; count of bases not matched to a gene: 4. The germline V gene encodes CDR1 SGHDT and CDR2 YYEEEE. The CDR3 DNA follows: TGTGCCAGCAGGCCGGGACTAGCGGTCTCCTACGAGCAGTACTTC. Protein product: CASRPGLAVSYEQYF.

The CDR3 here is CASSQEGQGRPDTQYF. The CDR3 DNA follows: TGTGCCAGCAGCCAAGAGGGACAGGGCCGTCCAGATACGCAGTATTTT. V and J are TRBV4-2 and TRBJ2-3; 9 bases agree with TRBD1. The CDR3 has 16 residues. Germline assignment: CDR1 LGHNA and CDR2 YNFKEQ. V lost 0 bases, J lost 4 bases, and 5 bases stayed unmatched.

This clone has only one observation. This chain uses TRBV14 with TRBJ2-1; D is perhaps TRBD1 (5 bases). CDR3 length equals 16 residues. Germline lookup yields CDR1 SGHDN and CDR2 FVKESK. V lost 5 bases and J 0 bases, leaving 14 bases between the germline ends. The CDR3 coding sequence is TGTGCCAGCAGCAGACCTGGGGCGAGCTCCTACAATGAGCAGTTCTTC. The encoded protein is CASSRPGASSYNEQFF. The complete variable domain, with remaining parts taken from reference TRBV14 and TRBJ2-1, reads EAGVTQFPSHSVIEKGQTVTLRCDPISGHDNLYWYRRVMGKEIKFLLHFVKESKQDESGMPNNRFLAERTGGTYSTLKVQPAELEDSGVYFCASSRPGASSYNEQFFGPGTRLTVL.

Of note for this clone: The junction differs from germline at one of its ends, possibly a read error. The chain uses TRBV6-6 and TRBJ2-6; 11 bases agree with TRBD2. The germline V gene has CDR1 MNHNY and CDR2 SVGAGI (reference sequence). The CDR3 loop spans 19 amino acids. The CDR3 bases are TGTGCCAGCAGTCCCTTAGGACTAGCGGGTCCCTCTGAGGCCAACGTCCTGACTTTC. Amino acids: CASSPLGLAGPSEANVLTF.

The chain recombines TRBV10-2 with TRBJ2-7; TRBD2 aligns across 11 bases. Unmatched junction bases numbered 6, after V lost 6 bases and J lost 5 bases. This CDR3 is built from 14 residues. CDR1 and CDR2 (germline): WSHSY, SAAADI. CDR3 protein: CASRSTSGSHEQYF. CDR3 in DNA: TGCGCCAGCAGAAGTACTAGCGGGAGCCACGAGCAGTACTTC.

The J gene is TRBJ2-1, the V gene TRBV7-3; tentatively, D is TRBD2 (6 bases). The CDR3 totals 17 residues. Trimming removed 5 bases from V and 4 bases from J, with 21 bases in between. CDR1 and CDR2 from the germline V gene are SGHTA and FQGTGA. The CDR3 sequence is CASSPSSGELRYNEQFF. CDR3 nucleotides: TGTGCCAGCAGCCCCTCGTCGGGGGAGCTCCGATACAATGAGCAGTTCTTC.

The genes are TRBV11-2 and TRBJ2-2; TRBD1 matches 7 bases. Germline V gives CDR1 SGHAT, CDR2 FQNNGV. This CDR3 region has 14 residues. V lost 5 bases, J lost 4 bases, and 4 bases stayed unmatched. CDR3 sequence reads: CASSLDRLTGELFF. CDR3 bases: TGTGCCAGCAGCCTGGACAGGCTCACCGGGGAGCTGTTTTTT. Looking up the rest from reference TRBV11-2 and TRBJ2-2 gives the full variable domain: EAGVAQSPRYKIIEKRQSVAFWCNPISGHATLYWYQQILGQGPKLLIQFQNNGVVDDSQLPKDRFSAERLKGVDSTLKIQPAKLEDSAVYLCASSLDRLTGELFFGEGSRLTVL.

The rearrangement links TRBV6-6 to TRBJ1-5; 12 positions agree with TRBD1. The germline gives CDR1 MNHNY, CDR2 SVGAGI (reference sequence). The CDR3 consists of 15 residues. The trim removed 5 bases at V and 6 bases at J, leaving 5 bases unmatched. As DNA, the CDR3 is TGTGCCAGCAGTCCGGGACAGGGGGCCGGTCAGCCCCAGCATTTT. Protein: CASSPGQGAGQPQHF.

This chain links TRBV7-9 with TRBJ1-5; D gene uncertain. The CDR3 is made up of 14 amino acids. The germline V gene has CDR1 SEHNR and CDR2 FQNEAQ (reference sequence). Trimming cost V 0 bases and J 7 bases, with 10 bases left between them. In DNA, the CDR3 is TGTGCCAGCAGCTTAGCTTCGGAGGGCCAGCCCCAGCATTTT. Its protein product is CASSLASEGQPQHF.